A selection of T cell receptor beta chains follows, all from one sample in a study of cytomegalovirus exposure and HLA in healthy donors. Clones were read by immunoSEQ multiplex PCR, and TCRdb kept only the in-frame ones, dropping some. The profile shows about 150,000 clones, roughly 80% of them singletons. Sequencing was carried out using PBMCs. These receptors were collected from a male donor in good health and CMV-seronegative. Each CDR3 is given with its conserved first and last residue. A D gene is named only where the DNA matches it firmly. Some rows have no size entry. The others give once, few or many, or a class for an expanded clone.

TRBD1 few TRBJ1-5 TRBV2 TGTGCCAGCGGATTCGGGACAGGCCGAAATCAGCCCCAGCATTTT CASGFGTGRNQPQHF
. . TRBJ2-3 TRBV11-2 TGTGCCAGCAGCCTAGCTGACGGCACAGATACACAGTATTTT CASSLADGTDTQYF
. once TRBJ1-1 TRBV6-1 TGTGCCGACGGGCAGGGGACGATGAACACTGAAGCTTTCTTT CADGQGTMNTEAFF
TRBD1 . TRBJ2-7 TRBV6-1 TGTGCCAGCAGTCGGGACAGCTACGAGCAGTACTTC CASSRDSYEQYF
. . TRBJ2-1 TRBV5-1 TGCGCCAGCAGCTTGTCCCGTAACAATGAGCAGTTCTTC CASSLSRNNEQFF
TRBD2 . TRBJ2-7 TRBV11-2 TGTGCCAGCAGCTTAGCTCCCTCGGGGGGGCAGTACTTC CASSLAPSGGQYF
. few TRBJ2-7 TRBV11-2 TGTGCCAGCAGGGGAAGTGGCGGGGCCAGATACGAGCAGTACTTC CASRGSGGARYEQYF
TRBD1 . TRBJ1-5 TRBV10-3 TGTGCCATCAGTGACCGACAGGGTAACAACAATCAGCCCCAGCATTTT CAISDRQGNNNQPQHF
TRBD2 . TRBJ2-1 TRBV9 TGTGCCAGCAGCGTAGGTGGGACTAGCGGGCCGAATGAGCAGTTCTTC CASSVGGTSGPNEQFF
. . TRBJ1-2 TRBV29-1 TGCAGCGTTGAAGATCGGACACCTTATGGCTACACCTTC CSVEDRTPYGYTF
TRBD2 . TRBJ2-3 TRBV6-5 TGTGCCAGCAAGGACGGCGGGGGGGTTGATACGCAGTATTTT CASKDGGGVDTQYF
TRBD2 . TRBJ2-2 TRBV7-9 TGTGCCAGCAGCGAGGGACTAGCGGGGATGGCCGGGGAGCTGTTTTTT CASSEGLAGMAGELFF
. . TRBJ2-3 TRBV12-5 TGTGCTAGTGGTTTCGGTCCTCTCCGGGATACGCAGTATTTT CASGFGPLRDTQYF
TRBD1 . TRBJ2-7 TRBV30 TGTGCCTGGAGTGTACTAGGGACAGGGACCGACGAGCAGTACTTC CAWSVLGTGTDEQYF
. few TRBJ2-5 TRBV7-7 TGTGCCAGCAGCACAGGGACAAATGAAGGGACCCAGTACTTC CASSTGTNEGTQYF
. . TRBJ2-7 TRBV10-3 TGTGCCATCAGTTCAGGAACACATCAGTACTTC CAISSGTHQYF
TRBD1 . TRBJ1-1 TRBV19 TGTGCCAGTGCACTCGAAGGGGGACAGGGGAACACTGAAGCTTTCTTT CASALEGGQGNTEAFF
. . TRBJ1-5 TRBV27 TGTGCCAGCAGTTTATCGATACAGGGCCAGCCCCAGCATTTT CASSLSIQGQPQHF
TRBD1 once TRBJ1-4 TRBV15 TGTGCCACCAGCAGGGGGGACAGAAATAATGAAAAACTGTTTTTT CATSRGDRNNEKLFF
. . TRBJ2-1 TRBV2 TGTGCCAGCATCAAGGACTCCAACCTAATCAATGAGCAGTTCTTC CASIKDSNLINEQFF
TRBD1 . TRBJ2-5 TRBV19 TGTGCCAGTAGTAACCCCGGACAGGGCATAGAGACCCAGTACTTC CASSNPGQGIETQYF
TRBD1 . TRBJ2-1 TRBV29-1 TGCAGCGTTCGGGACAGGGGTTTCGACAATGAGCAGTTCTTC CSVRDRGFDNEQFF
. . TRBJ1-1 TRBV6-5 TGTGCCAGCAGTTACAACAGGAACACTGAAGCTTTCTTT CASSYNRNTEAFF
. . TRBJ1-6 TRBV6-1 TGTGCCAGCAGGGTCAGGGGTCCCCTCCACTTT CASRVRGPLHF
TRBD2 once TRBJ2-1 TRBV27 TGTGCCAGCAGCTCTGCGGCGGGGGGGCCCAGGGAGCAGTTCTTC CASSSAAGGPREQFF
. . TRBJ1-1 TRBV7-9 TGTGCCAGCAGTCTGGACTCTCGGCCTGGGGCTTTCTTT CASSLDSRPGAFF
. . TRBJ1-3 TRBV6-5 TGTGCCAGCAGTTACTCGCTCGGCTCTGGAAACACCATATATTTT CASSYSLGSGNTIYF
. once TRBJ2-5 TRBV5-6 TGTGCCAGCAGTTACGGCGGACTGTACCAAGAGACCCAGTACTTC CASSYGGLYQETQYF
TRBD2 . TRBJ2-5 TRBV5-6 TGTGCCAGCAGCTTGGTGGTAGCGGGGGGGCTGGAGACCCAGTACTTC CASSLVVAGGLETQYF
. . TRBJ2-7 TRBV21-1 TGTGCCAGCAGCCCCAGGTCACTTTACTACGAGCAGTACTTC CASSPRSLYYEQYF
. . TRBJ2-3 TRBV19 TGTGCCAGTAGTATAGACCCCCCAGGTCATCCGCAGTATTTT CASSIDPPGHPQYF
TRBD1 . TRBJ2-7 TRBV6-6 TGTGCCAGCAGTTACTCGGGGACAGCCTACGAGCAGTACTTC CASSYSGTAYEQYF
. once TRBJ1-2 TRBV4-1 TGCGCCAGCAGCCAAGAGGCGGTCGCTAACTATGGCTACACCTTC CASSQEAVANYGYTF
TRBD1 . TRBJ2-5 TRBV10-2 TGCGCCAGCAGTACCGGACAGGGGGGGACAGAGACCCAGTACTTC CASSTGQGGTETQYF
TRBD1 once TRBJ2-7 TRBV10-2 TGCGCCAGCAGTCAGACCGGGACAGGGCCCCACTACGAGCAGTACTTC CASSQTGTGPHYEQYF
. . TRBJ1-2 TRBV5-6 TGTGCCAGCAGCTTAATCTCTGGCTACACCTTC CASSLISGYTF
TRBD1 . TRBJ1-6 TRBV30 TGTGCCTGGAGTCCGGACAGGGACGATTCACCCCTCCACTTT CAWSPDRDDSPLHF